Detailed here is one T cell receptor beta chain. These data come from a study of blood T cell repertoires in COVID-19. Study-wide background: The United States, Italy and Spain supplied acute and convalescent COVID-19 samples. PBMCs, B-cell-depleted T cells, or T cells were the source of the cDNA or gDNA that made up the material.

The CDR3 is 14 residues long. Unmatched junction bases numbered 5, after V lost 0 bases and J lost 5 bases. The germline gives CDR1 SGHRS, CDR2 YFSETQ. Authors' methods: Amplified reference gene primers provided the basis for estimating nucleated cell counts. Clones were read by immunoSEQ multiplex PCR, and TCRdb kept only the in-frame ones, dropping some. V and J calls and clone size are given by that table; D and trimming were obtained from the DNA. The repertoire consists of under 250,000 clones, with approximately 89% occurring once and the leading ten covering about 1.6%. This TCR was recovered from a woman aged 60-75 years who had recovered from COVID-19. Sample: peripheral blood. V and J are TRBV5-1 and TRBJ2-7; 7 positions match TRBD1. The CDR3 nucleotides read TGCGCCAGCAGCTTGGGGCAGGGGGTGCACGAGCAGTACTTC. Protein: CASSLGQGVHEQYF.